Listed below are T cell receptor beta chains from one sample, sequenced in a study of blood T cell repertoires in COVID-19. Data came from immunoSEQ multiplex PCR; TCRdb stores just in-frame clones and leaves some out. Of 330,000 or so clones listed, roughly nine tenths are singletons. The sample was PBMCs or T cells enriched from blood (not recorded which). The receptors shown here come from a woman in her 30s who had recovered from COVID-19. The CDR3 runs from the conserved cysteine through the conserved F or W. Fields, in order: CDR3 length, V gene, J gene, clone size, D gene, CDR3 protein, CDR3 DNA. A D gene is named only where the DNA matches it firmly. Clone size is not always given. Where it is, it says once, few, many or a class for expanded clones.

>14|TRBV5-6|TRBJ2-1|-|-
CASSLPDWYNEQFF
TGTGCCAGCAGCCTCCCGGACTGGTACAATGAGCAGTTCTTC
>15|TRBV4-1|TRBJ2-1|-|TRBD2
CASSQAVGLAYEQFF
TGCGCCAGCAGCCAAGCCGTGGGACTAGCCTATGAGCAGTTCTTC
>13|TRBV25-1|TRBJ2-1|-|-
CASSEVGQHEQFF
TGTGCCAGCAGTGAAGTCGGACAGCATGAGCAGTTCTTC
>12|TRBV29-1|TRBJ2-7|-|-
CSVVSGKYEQYF
TGCAGCGTTGTCTCCGGGAAATACGAGCAGTACTTC
>14|TRBV18|TRBJ2-2|-|-
CASSPPGLPEGLFF
TGTGCCAGCTCACCACCGGGACTCCCGGAGGGGCTGTTTTTT
>15|TRBV27|TRBJ2-7|-|-
CASSLSSWASYEQYF
TGTGCCAGCAGTTTATCGTCGTGGGCCTCCTACGAGCAGTACTTC
>15|TRBV7-8|TRBJ2-1|-|TRBD2
CASSPGLAGDYEQFF
TGTGCCAGCAGCCCGGGACTAGCGGGAGATTATGAGCAGTTCTTC
>15|TRBV4-1|TRBJ2-1|-|TRBD2
CASALAGGPDNEQFF
TGCGCCAGCGCTTTAGCGGGGGGGCCCGACAATGAGCAGTTCTTC
>15|TRBV9|TRBJ1-6|few|TRBD1
CASSERLGDSSPLHF
TGTGCCAGCAGCGAACGGCTTGGGGACAGTTCACCCCTCCACTTT
>13|TRBV3-1/TRBV3-2|TRBJ2-7|once|TRBD2
CASLASGGYEQYF
TGTGCCAGCTTGGCTAGCGGGGGTTACGAGCAGTACTTC
>15|TRBV9|TRBJ2-7|-|-
CASSVESGRGYEQYF
TGTGCCAGCAGCGTAGAGTCGGGCAGGGGATACGAGCAGTACTTC
>16|TRBV28|TRBJ1-3|-|-
CASAIHRAPLGNTIYF
TGTGCCAGCGCCATCCACAGGGCTCCTCTTGGAAACACCATATATTTT
>15|TRBV18|TRBJ1-5|-|-
CASSPFSSSNQPQHF
TGTGCCAGCTCACCATTCTCCTCTAGCAATCAGCCCCAGCATTTT
>13|TRBV5-4|TRBJ1-4|-|-
CAIKGSNDEKLFF
TGTGCCATCAAGGGGTCAAACGACGAAAAACTGTTTTTT
>14|TRBV28|TRBJ2-5|-|TRBD1
CASSPPRGRETQYF
TGTGCCAGCAGTCCCCCCAGGGGGCGGGAGACCCAGTACTTC
>15|TRBV7-2|TRBJ1-2|-|TRBD1
CASSLMGQGFYGYTF
TGTGCCAGCAGCTTAATGGGACAGGGATTCTATGGCTACACCTTC
>15|TRBV4-2|TRBJ1-2|few|TRBD1
CASSQDMDREDGYTF
TGTGCCAGCAGCCAAGATATGGACAGGGAGGATGGCTACACCTTC
>15|TRBV2|TRBJ2-1|once|TRBD2
CARDPAGGSYNEQFF
TGTGCCAGGGACCCAGCGGGAGGGTCCTACAATGAGCAGTTCTTC
>15|TRBV5-5|TRBJ2-1|-|-
CASSLRSQGSYEQFF
TGTGCCAGCAGCTTAAGAAGTCAGGGATCATATGAGCAGTTCTTC
>11|TRBV6-1|TRBJ1-3|-|TRBD1
CASSEALQGEF
TGTGCCAGCAGTGAAGCGTTACAGGGGGAATTT
>14|TRBV20-1|TRBJ2-7|once|-
CSASGSSGVPEQYF
TGCAGTGCTAGTGGGAGCAGTGGTGTCCCCGAGCAGTACTTC
>14|TRBV4-2|TRBJ1-1|-|-
CASSQGLMNTEAFF
TGTGCCAGCAGCCAAGGACTGATGAACACTGAAGCTTTCTTT
>14|TRBV7-2|TRBJ2-5|-|TRBD1
CASSLDRGAETQYF
TGTGCCAGCAGCTTGGACAGGGGGGCAGAGACCCAGTACTTC
>16|TRBV6-5|TRBJ1-1|-|-
CASSYSKSDMNTEAFF
TGTGCCAGCAGTTACTCGAAGTCAGACATGAACACTGAAGCTTTCTTT
>11|TRBV10-3|TRBJ2-1|-|-
CAIRVAGEQFF
TGTGCCATCAGGGTGGCGGGGGAGCAGTTCTTC
>17|TRBV7-2|TRBJ1-2|-|TRBD1
CASSLGSRTGNNYGYTF
TGTGCCAGCAGCTTAGGGTCGCGGACAGGGAATAACTATGGCTACACCTTC